The present TCR beta chain was sequenced within a study of T cell repertoires in cytomegalovirus infection. Background on the study: Well-studied HLA-B-restricted epitopes and recently identified HLA-C-restricted epitopes of CMV were both used in the study. Study results and limitations: HLA-C-restricted CMV clonotypes gave the most frequent clonotype in two of eight donors.

Germline V gene lookup returns CDR1 MNHEY and CDR2 SMNVEV (reference sequence). V gave up 7 bases and J gave up 5 bases, with 14 bases separating them. CDR3 length: 13 residues. Concerning this clonotype: Its matching antigen is unknown.

TCRdb re-called the reads with MiXCR, one entry per CDR3 protein. The sample has around 770,000 distinct CDR3 sequences; 25% to 35% are singletons. The sequences come from cultured CD8+ T cells from PBMCs, collected from culture after CMV antigen stimulation. The sequence came from a human donor in good health (CMV status not recorded). Some clones in this sample may be carry-over from other donors' samples. The J gene is TRBJ1-2, the V gene TRBV27; weak D call: TRBD1 (6 bases). The CDR3 protein is CASTNAGAYGYTF. CDR3 DNA: TGTGCCAGCACCAATGCGGGGGCGTATGGCTACACCTTC.